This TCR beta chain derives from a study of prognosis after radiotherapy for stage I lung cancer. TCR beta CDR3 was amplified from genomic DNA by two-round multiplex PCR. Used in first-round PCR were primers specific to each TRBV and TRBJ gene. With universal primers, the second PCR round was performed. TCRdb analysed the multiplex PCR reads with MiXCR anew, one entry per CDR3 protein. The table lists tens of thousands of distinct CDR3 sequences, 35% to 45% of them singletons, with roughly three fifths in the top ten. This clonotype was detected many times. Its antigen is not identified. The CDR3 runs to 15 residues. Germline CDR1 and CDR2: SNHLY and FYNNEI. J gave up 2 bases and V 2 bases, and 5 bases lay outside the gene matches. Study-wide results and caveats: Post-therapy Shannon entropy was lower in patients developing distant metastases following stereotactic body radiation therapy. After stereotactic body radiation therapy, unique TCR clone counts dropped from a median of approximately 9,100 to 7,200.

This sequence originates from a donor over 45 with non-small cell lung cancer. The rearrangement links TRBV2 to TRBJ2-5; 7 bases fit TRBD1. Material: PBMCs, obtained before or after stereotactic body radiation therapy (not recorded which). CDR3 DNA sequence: TGTGCCAGCAGTGAACAGGGACAGAGGCAAGAGACCCAGTACTTC. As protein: CASSEQGQRQETQYF.